This TCR beta chain was retrieved from a study of beta chain features in type 1 diabetes. The sequenced template was cDNA made from the entire isolated RNA. TCRdb's copy holds only in-frame clones and misses some; the assay was immunoSEQ multiplex PCR. The sample yields around 500,000 clones, roughly 11% seen once. Germline V gene data show CDR1 as SEHNR and CDR2 as FQNEAQ (reference sequence). The CDR3 covers 11 residues. The ends were cut back, 8 bases at V and 5 bases at J, with 9 bases in the middle. The gene calls are TRBV7-9 and TRBJ2-5, with D perhaps matching TRBD2 (5 bases). The clonotype was recovered from a woman aged 18 to 35 in good health. Sample: naive CD4+ T cells from blood. The DNA of the CDR3 is TGTGCCAGCGACATAGCGGAGACCCAGTACTTC. It yields the protein CASDIAETQYF.